The sample holds a few counts of the clone carrying this T cell receptor beta chain. The primer mix had 60 Vbeta and 13 Jbeta primers. Profiled with immunoSEQ multiplex PCR; TCRdb holds only in-frame clones, not every one. Here the sample spans hundreds of thousands of clones, about 75% being singletons. Germline V CDR1 and CDR2: SNHLY, FYNNEI. The CDR3 loop spans 15 amino acids. V was trimmed by 3 bases and J by 0 bases, leaving 9 bases between them. This entry belongs to a study of cytomegalovirus exposure and HLA in healthy donors. Sequenced sample: PBMCs. This TCR came from a female donor in good health and CMV-seronegative. V gene TRBV2 combines with J gene TRBJ2-1; D not certain. CDR3 region: CASSDRLSSYNEQFF. The CDR3 DNA reads as TGTGCCAGCAGTGACCGGTTAAGCTCCTACAATGAGCAGTTCTTC. Based on the CDR3 plus reference TRBV2 and TRBJ2-1, the full variable domain is EPEVTQTPSHQVTQMGQEVILRCVPISNHLYFYWYRQILGQKVEFLVSFYNNEISEKSEIFDDQFSVERPDGSNFTLKIRSTKLEDSAMYFCASSDRLSSYNEQFFGPGTRLTVL.